These T cell receptor beta chains were read from a single sample in a study of response to subunit inactivated influenza vaccine. TCRdb processed the RT-PCR reads anew with MiXCR; each CDR3 protein has one entry. The data hold hundreds of thousands of distinct CDR3 sequences, with 11% observed a single time. This same sample was also part of a study on T cells expressing NK-cell markers.

This specimen consisted of PBMCs from blood, obtained on the day of vaccination. These receptors were collected from a man in his fifties or sixties who received an inactivated influenza vaccine. Each CDR3 is given with its conserved first and last residue. Each record gives: V gene, J gene, clone size, D gene, CDR3 DNA, CDR3 protein. The D gene is left open where the match is weak. Only some rows state a clone size, as once, few, many or a class for expanded clones.

TRBV7-2,TRBJ1-6,few,TRBD1,TGTGCCAGCAGAACCGGGACAGGGGGCACGAATTCACCCCTCCACTTT,CASRTGTGGTNSPLHF
TRBV7-9,TRBJ2-7,-,-,TGTGCCAGCAGCCGCGCGGGACAGCAAACTGTGGAGCAGTACTTC,CASSRAGQQTVEQYF
TRBV2,TRBJ2-7,few,-,TGTGCCAGCAGTGAACAGCAGGGGTCCCTCTACGAGCAGTACTTC,CASSEQQGSLYEQYF
TRBV7-2,TRBJ2-5,few,-,TGTGCCAGCAGCTTGGACCGGGGGGCCCTTCAAGAGACCCAGTACTTC,CASSLDRGALQETQYF
TRBV19,TRBJ1-2,few,-,TGTGCCAGTATCTTAAAGACCCCTATGATCCTCTATGGCTACACCTTC,CASILKTPMILYGYTF
TRBV6-1,TRBJ2-3,few,TRBD2,TGTGCCAGCAGCCAACCTAAGACTAGCGGGACTAGCACAGATACGCAGTATTTT,CASSQPKTSGTSTDTQYF
TRBV6-2/TRBV6-3,TRBJ2-7,-,-,TGTGCCAGCAGTTACTTCTCCTTCTTGGGAACCTACGAGCAGTACTTC,CASSYFSFLGTYEQYF
TRBV7-9,TRBJ2-2,few,-,TGTGCCAGCAGCCCCTGGGACAGACTAGCCACCGGGGAGCTGTTTTTT,CASSPWDRLATGELFF
TRBV7-9,TRBJ1-4,-,-,TGTGCCAGCAGTTGGGGGACTAATGAAAAACTGTTTTTT,CASSWGTNEKLFF
TRBV5-1,TRBJ1-1,-,-,TGCGCCAGCAGCTATACTCAGACAGGCCCGAACACTGAAGCTTTCTTT,CASSYTQTGPNTEAFF
TRBV20-1,TRBJ2-1,few,TRBD2,TGCAGTGCTAGGAACGGGCTAGCGGGAGGGAGCTGGCAGTTCTTC,CSARNGLAGGSWQFF
TRBV6-5,TRBJ1-2,-,-,TGTGCCAGCAGTTCCCAGGGGAAGGGAGGCTACACCTTC,CASSSQGKGGYTF
TRBV20-1,TRBJ2-3,-,TRBD2,TGCAGTGCTAGAGATAGCGGGATAGCAGATACGCAGTATTTT,CSARDSGIADTQYF
TRBV19,TRBJ2-5,-,-,TGTGCCAGTAGATCTGGGGGGCACCAAGAGACCCAGTACTTC,CASRSGGHQETQYF
TRBV6-2/TRBV6-3,TRBJ2-1,many,TRBD2,TGTGCCAGCAGTTACCTTGCGGGAGGCCCGGGGTCCTACAATGAGCAGTTCTTC,CASSYLAGGPGSYNEQFF
TRBV20-1,TRBJ2-1,-,TRBD2,TGCAGTGCTCGTCCACGGACTAGCGGGAATAGGAATGAGCAGTTCTTC,CSARPRTSGNRNEQFF
TRBV11-2,TRBJ1-1,-,TRBD1,TGTGCCAGCAGCTCGCGACAGGGTTGGAACACTGAAGCTTTCTTT,CASSSRQGWNTEAFF
TRBV6-2/TRBV6-3,TRBJ2-7,-,-,TGTGCCAGCAGTTACCCGCGGGAGCAGTACTTC,CASSYPREQYF
TRBV4-2,TRBJ2-2,few,-,TGTGCCAGCAGCAAACGGTCAGATGACACCGGGGAGCTGTTTTTT,CASSKRSDDTGELFF
TRBV7-2,TRBJ2-3,few,-,TGTGCCAGCAGCTCCCGGTTGGATACGCAGTATTTT,CASSSRLDTQYF
TRBV6-2/TRBV6-3,TRBJ2-7,-,-,TGTGCCAGCAGTTCTGGGGTTCCCTACGAGCAGTACTTC,CASSSGVPYEQYF
TRBV5-1,TRBJ2-7,-,TRBD2,TGCGCCAGCAGCTTGGCGGGGGGAAGGGCCTACGAGCAGTACTTC,CASSLAGGRAYEQYF
TRBV11-2,TRBJ2-5,-,TRBD1,TGTGCCAGCAGCTTTTCTCCCCCAGGGGGTTTACTAAGAGAGGCCCAGTACTTC,CASSFSPPGGLLREAQYF
TRBV20-1,TRBJ2-1,few,-,TGCAGTGCTCTTACAGGGACGGGTTTCTATGAGCAGTTCTTC,CSALTGTGFYEQFF
TRBV12-3/TRBV12-4,TRBJ2-2,many,TRBD2,TGTGCCAGCAGTTTATCTAGCGGGGCTGGGGAGCTGTTTTTT,CASSLSSGAGELFF
TRBV7-6,TRBJ1-2,-,TRBD1,TGTGCCAGCAGCTTTTCCGGGACAGGGGGCGGCTACACCTTC,CASSFSGTGGGYTF
TRBV7-2,TRBJ2-5,-,TRBD2,TGTGCCAGCAGCCCGCGACTAGCGGGGGTCAGAGAGACCCAGTACTTC,CASSPRLAGVRETQYF
TRBV10-3,TRBJ2-1,few,-,TGTGCCATCACCGGAAACAATGAGCAGTTCTTC,CAITGNNEQFF
TRBV20-1,TRBJ2-7,few,-,TGCAGTGCTTACGGGGGGCTCGGGGACGAGCAGTACTTC,CSAYGGLGDEQYF